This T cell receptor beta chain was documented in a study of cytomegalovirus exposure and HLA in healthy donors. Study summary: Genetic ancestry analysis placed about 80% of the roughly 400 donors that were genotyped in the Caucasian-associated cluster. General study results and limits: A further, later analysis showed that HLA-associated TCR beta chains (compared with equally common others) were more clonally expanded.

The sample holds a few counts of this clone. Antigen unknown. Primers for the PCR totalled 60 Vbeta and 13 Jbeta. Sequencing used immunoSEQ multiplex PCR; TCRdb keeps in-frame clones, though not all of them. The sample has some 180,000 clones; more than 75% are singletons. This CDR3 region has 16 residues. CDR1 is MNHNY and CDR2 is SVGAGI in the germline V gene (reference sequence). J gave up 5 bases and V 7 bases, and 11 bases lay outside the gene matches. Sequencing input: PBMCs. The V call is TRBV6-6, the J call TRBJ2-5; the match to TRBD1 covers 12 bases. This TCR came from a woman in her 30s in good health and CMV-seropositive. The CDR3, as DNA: TGTGCCAGCATTCCGACCGGGACAGGGGGCCAGGAGACCCAGTACTTC. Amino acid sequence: CASIPTGTGGQETQYF.